These T cell receptor beta chains were read from a single sample in a study of STAT5B mutations in CD4+ large granular lymphocyte leukemia. Sequenced by immunoSEQ multiplex PCR; TCRdb stores in-frame clones only, minus some. The table lists tens of thousands of clones, roughly 79% of them singletons. Sequenced input: CD4+ T cells from blood buffy coats. The receptors derive from a human donor in good health. The CDR3 runs from the conserved cysteine through the conserved F or W. D genes are given only for firm matches. Expanded clones get a size class; other rows say once, few or many, or leave the size out.

v_call: TRBV28
cdr3_length: 13
j_call: TRBJ1-4
clone_size: .
d_call: .
cdr3_nt: TGTGCCAGCAGTTTGTATAGGCGAGAAAAACTGTTTTTT
cdr3_aa: CASSLYRREKLFF

v_call: TRBV18
cdr3_length: 14
j_call: TRBJ2-1
clone_size: .
d_call: .
cdr3_nt: TGTGCCAGCTCACCACTGGGGCAGAGCTATGAGCAGTTCTTC
cdr3_aa: CASSPLGQSYEQFF

v_call: TRBV7-2
cdr3_length: 14
j_call: TRBJ2-2
clone_size: .
d_call: .
cdr3_nt: TGTGCCACCGCTACCTCGGGCGGCACCGGGGAGCTGTTTTTT
cdr3_aa: CATATSGGTGELFF

v_call: TRBV28
cdr3_length: 16
j_call: TRBJ2-7
clone_size: .
d_call: .
cdr3_nt: TGTGCCAGCAGTCCGATTGGGACTGGACGCTCCTACGAGCAGTACTTC
cdr3_aa: CASSPIGTGRSYEQYF

v_call: TRBV20-1
cdr3_length: 11
j_call: TRBJ2-7
clone_size: .
d_call: .
cdr3_nt: TGCAGTGCCCGCCTAGGGGACGAGCAGTACTTC
cdr3_aa: CSARLGDEQYF

v_call: TRBV7-6
cdr3_length: 15
j_call: TRBJ2-1
clone_size: .
d_call: TRBD2
cdr3_nt: TGTGCCACCTCAATAGCGGGAGGGCCAAACAATGAGCAGTTCTTC
cdr3_aa: CATSIAGGPNNEQFF

v_call: TRBV5-6
cdr3_length: 14
j_call: TRBJ2-1
clone_size: .
d_call: .
cdr3_nt: TGTGCCAGCAGCTTCATAGCGAAATACAATGAGCAGTTCTTC
cdr3_aa: CASSFIAKYNEQFF

v_call: TRBV28
cdr3_length: 16
j_call: TRBJ1-2
clone_size: .
d_call: .
cdr3_nt: TGTGCCAGCAGTTCTCCCCGGGGCCTAGCTAACTATGGCTACACCTTC
cdr3_aa: CASSSPRGLANYGYTF

v_call: TRBV10-3
cdr3_length: 16
j_call: TRBJ2-2
clone_size: .
d_call: TRBD1
cdr3_nt: TGTGCCATCAGTGAGAGACAGGGAGTGAACACCGGGGAGCTGTTTTTT
cdr3_aa: CAISERQGVNTGELFF

v_call: TRBV2
cdr3_length: 14
j_call: TRBJ1-3
clone_size: .
d_call: .
cdr3_nt: TGTGCCAGCCTGCGGGAAATCTCTGGAAACACCATATATTTT
cdr3_aa: CASLREISGNTIYF

v_call: TRBV6-1
cdr3_length: 15
j_call: TRBJ2-7
clone_size: .
d_call: .
cdr3_nt: TGTGCCAGCCGAGCAAGGGGAACGGTCTCCTACGAGCAGTACTTC
cdr3_aa: CASRARGTVSYEQYF

v_call: TRBV10-3
cdr3_length: 16
j_call: TRBJ2-3
clone_size: .
d_call: TRBD2
cdr3_nt: TGTGCCATCAGTGAGGTTAGCGGGCCGGGGGAAGATACGCAGTATTTT
cdr3_aa: CAISEVSGPGEDTQYF

v_call: TRBV10-2
cdr3_length: 15
j_call: TRBJ2-3
clone_size: once
d_call: TRBD2
cdr3_nt: TGCGCCAGCCGACCGTTGGCGGGAGTAGCGGATACGCAGTATTTT
cdr3_aa: CASRPLAGVADTQYF

v_call: TRBV5-8
cdr3_length: 18
j_call: TRBJ1-3
clone_size: .
d_call: .
cdr3_nt: TGTGCCAGCAGCTTGGGGGCCCCTACACCCATCTCTGGAAACACCATATATTTT
cdr3_aa: CASSLGAPTPISGNTIYF

v_call: TRBV7-3
cdr3_length: 14
j_call: TRBJ2-1
clone_size: .
d_call: .
cdr3_nt: TGTGCCAGCAGCCCAGGTCGGGGGATTAATGAGCAGTTCTTC
cdr3_aa: CASSPGRGINEQFF

v_call: TRBV9
cdr3_length: 19
j_call: TRBJ2-3
clone_size: .
d_call: TRBD2
cdr3_nt: TGTGCCAGCAGCGTAGGACTAGCGGGAGGGCCGGGTAGAACAGATACGCAGTATTTT
cdr3_aa: CASSVGLAGGPGRTDTQYF

v_call: TRBV28
cdr3_length: 16
j_call: TRBJ2-5
clone_size: .
d_call: .
cdr3_nt: TGTGCCAGCAGTTTGGGAACAACAGGGTACCAAGAGACCCAGTACTTC
cdr3_aa: CASSLGTTGYQETQYF

v_call: TRBV7-2
cdr3_length: 12
j_call: TRBJ2-5
clone_size: .
d_call: .
cdr3_nt: TGTGCCAGCAGCCCACCTGGAGAGACCCAGTACTTC
cdr3_aa: CASSPPGETQYF

v_call: TRBV27
cdr3_length: 16
j_call: TRBJ2-3
clone_size: .
d_call: .
cdr3_nt: TGTGCCAGCAGTTTAAATTCTTTGTCTAGCACAGATACGCAGTATTTT
cdr3_aa: CASSLNSLSSTDTQYF

v_call: TRBV5-1
cdr3_length: 18
j_call: TRBJ1-1
clone_size: .
d_call: .
cdr3_nt: TGCGCCAGCAGCTTGGGCCAGGGGTTTGTTTCTCGGAACACTGAAGCTTTCTTT
cdr3_aa: CASSLGQGFVSRNTEAFF

v_call: TRBV7-6
cdr3_length: 13
j_call: TRBJ1-1
clone_size: few
d_call: .
cdr3_nt: TGTGCCAGCAGCTTAGCCGTAGGAGCTGAAGCTTTCTTT
cdr3_aa: CASSLAVGAEAFF

v_call: TRBV4-1
cdr3_length: 15
j_call: TRBJ1-4
clone_size: .
d_call: .
cdr3_nt: TGCGCCAGCAGCTCGGGATCGGGGATTAATGAAAAACTGTTTTTT
cdr3_aa: CASSSGSGINEKLFF

v_call: TRBV10-3
cdr3_length: 18
j_call: TRBJ2-2
clone_size: .
d_call: TRBD1
cdr3_nt: TGTGCCATCAGGGGAGCGACAGGGGGTGAACCGAACACCGGGGAGCTGTTTTTT
cdr3_aa: CAIRGATGGEPNTGELFF

v_call: TRBV30
cdr3_length: 17
j_call: TRBJ1-6
clone_size: .
d_call: .
cdr3_nt: TGTGCCTGGAGTGTACGTCGCTTGGGCTCCTATAATTCACCCCTCCACTTT
cdr3_aa: CAWSVRRLGSYNSPLHF

v_call: TRBV7-6
cdr3_length: 13
j_call: TRBJ2-7
clone_size: .
d_call: .
cdr3_nt: TGTGCCAGCCGATCGGGGGGCGGCGACGAGCAGTACTTC
cdr3_aa: CASRSGGGDEQYF

v_call: TRBV28
cdr3_length: 12
j_call: TRBJ2-1
clone_size: .
d_call: TRBD2
cdr3_nt: TGTGCCAGCAGTTCCTTAGCGGGACAGCAGTTCTTC
cdr3_aa: CASSSLAGQQFF

v_call: TRBV7-9
cdr3_length: 15
j_call: TRBJ2-2
clone_size: .
d_call: TRBD1
cdr3_nt: TGTGCCAGCAGAAAAGACAGGGTTCGTTCCGGGGAGCTGTTTTTT
cdr3_aa: CASRKDRVRSGELFF

v_call: TRBV7-2
cdr3_length: 14
j_call: TRBJ2-1
clone_size: few
d_call: TRBD1
cdr3_nt: TGTGCCAGCGTACGGGACAGGAGAAACAATGAGCAGTTCTTC
cdr3_aa: CASVRDRRNNEQFF

v_call: TRBV7-9
cdr3_length: 14
j_call: TRBJ1-2
clone_size: few
d_call: .
cdr3_nt: TGTGCCAGCAGCTCACCGGACAGCTTGTATGGCTACACCTTC
cdr3_aa: CASSSPDSLYGYTF

v_call: TRBV28
cdr3_length: 14
j_call: TRBJ2-1
clone_size: .
d_call: .
cdr3_nt: TGTGCCAGCTTAGGGACGGGCTCCTACAATGAGCAGTTCTTC
cdr3_aa: CASLGTGSYNEQFF

v_call: TRBV5-4
cdr3_length: 15
j_call: TRBJ2-3
clone_size: .
d_call: TRBD2
cdr3_nt: TGTGCCAGCAGCTTGACTAGCGGTAGCACAGATACGCAGTATTTT
cdr3_aa: CASSLTSGSTDTQYF

v_call: TRBV28
cdr3_length: 17
j_call: TRBJ2-4
clone_size: .
d_call: .
cdr3_nt: TGTGCCAGCAGTGAAGCTCCGGGCCTCGGGGCCAAAAACATTCAGTACTTC
cdr3_aa: CASSEAPGLGAKNIQYF

v_call: TRBV7-9
cdr3_length: 17
j_call: TRBJ2-6
clone_size: .
d_call: TRBD2
cdr3_nt: TGTGCCAGCAGCTCGGTAGCGGGAGGGACTGGGGCCAACGTCCTGACTTTC
cdr3_aa: CASSSVAGGTGANVLTF

v_call: TRBV28
cdr3_length: 13
j_call: TRBJ1-2
clone_size: .
d_call: TRBD1
cdr3_nt: TGTGCCAGCATTAGGACAGGGACCTATGGCTACACCTTC
cdr3_aa: CASIRTGTYGYTF

v_call: TRBV5-4
cdr3_length: 13
j_call: TRBJ2-5
clone_size: .
d_call: TRBD1
cdr3_nt: TGTGCCAGCAGCTCACAGGGGAGAGAGACCCAGTACTTC
cdr3_aa: CASSSQGRETQYF

v_call: TRBV5-1
cdr3_length: 16
j_call: TRBJ2-5
clone_size: once
d_call: TRBD1
cdr3_nt: TGCGCCAGCAGCCCTGAGACAGGGTCCGAACAAGAGACCCAGTACTTC
cdr3_aa: CASSPETGSEQETQYF

v_call: TRBV7-2
cdr3_length: 15
j_call: TRBJ2-7
clone_size: .
d_call: TRBD1
cdr3_nt: TGTGCCAGCAGCTTAGTCGGGACAGGGGGCTACGAGCAGTACTTC
cdr3_aa: CASSLVGTGGYEQYF

v_call: TRBV6-1
cdr3_length: 14
j_call: TRBJ1-1
clone_size: .
d_call: TRBD1
cdr3_nt: TGTGCCAGCAGTGGGGGACAGGTGACCACTGAAGCTTTCTTT
cdr3_aa: CASSGGQVTTEAFF

v_call: TRBV21-1
cdr3_length: 15
j_call: TRBJ2-7
clone_size: .
d_call: .
cdr3_nt: TGTGCCAGCAGCAAAGAAGAGGGAGCGCTCTACGAGCAGTACTTC
cdr3_aa: CASSKEEGALYEQYF

v_call: TRBV4-2
cdr3_length: 17
j_call: TRBJ1-3
clone_size: .
d_call: .
cdr3_nt: TGTGCCAGCAGCCAAGTGTCGGGCCACAGCTCTGGAAACACCATATATTTT
cdr3_aa: CASSQVSGHSSGNTIYF

v_call: TRBV27
cdr3_length: 15
j_call: TRBJ2-7
clone_size: .
d_call: TRBD2
cdr3_nt: TGTGCCAGCAGTCTTAGCGGGAGTGGTACCTACGAGCAGTACTTC
cdr3_aa: CASSLSGSGTYEQYF